This TCR beta chain was sequenced in a study of T-cell memory formation after mild COVID-19. Using constant-segment primers, 5'RACE produced TCR alpha and TCR beta cDNA libraries carrying sample barcodes and UMIs. TCRdb fed the 5' RACE reads into MiXCR, producing one record per CDR3 protein. In the table there are hundreds of thousands of distinct CDR3 sequences, 25% to 30% of which are singletons. V was pared by 6 bases and J by 3 bases, with 6 bases of the junction left unmatched. The CDR3 has 14 amino acids. V usage is TRBV12-3 or TRBV12-4 and J usage is TRBJ2-7; TRBD1 matches 9 bases. This sequence was found in an adult woman who had mild COVID-19 (a few samples of this study predate the infection). Cell type and time point are not known. The sequenced sample was PBMCs or a T cell subset sorted from them (not recorded which). In DNA, the CDR3 is TGTGCCAGCAGAAATGGGACAGGGATCTACGAGCAGTACTTC. Its protein is CASRNGTGIYEQYF.